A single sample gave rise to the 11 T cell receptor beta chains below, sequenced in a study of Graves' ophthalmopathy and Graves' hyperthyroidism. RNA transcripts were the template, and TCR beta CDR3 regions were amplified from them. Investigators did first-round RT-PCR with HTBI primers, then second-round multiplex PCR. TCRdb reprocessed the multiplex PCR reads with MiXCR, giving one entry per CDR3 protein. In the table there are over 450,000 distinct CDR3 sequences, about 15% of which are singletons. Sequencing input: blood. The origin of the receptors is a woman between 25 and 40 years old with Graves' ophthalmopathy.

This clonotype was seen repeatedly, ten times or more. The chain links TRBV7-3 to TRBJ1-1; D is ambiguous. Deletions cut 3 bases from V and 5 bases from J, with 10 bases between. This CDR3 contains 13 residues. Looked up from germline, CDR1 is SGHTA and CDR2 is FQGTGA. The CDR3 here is CASSLHPGTEAFF. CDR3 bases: TGTGCCAGCAGCTTGCACCCTGGTACTGAAGCTTTCTTT.

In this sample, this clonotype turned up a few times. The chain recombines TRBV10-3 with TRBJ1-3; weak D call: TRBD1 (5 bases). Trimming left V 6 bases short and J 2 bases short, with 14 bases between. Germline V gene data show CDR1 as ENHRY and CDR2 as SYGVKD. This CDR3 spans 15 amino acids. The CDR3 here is CAISGREGPGNTIYF. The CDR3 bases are TGTGCCATCAGCGGCAGGGAGGGCCCTGGAAACACCATATATTTT.

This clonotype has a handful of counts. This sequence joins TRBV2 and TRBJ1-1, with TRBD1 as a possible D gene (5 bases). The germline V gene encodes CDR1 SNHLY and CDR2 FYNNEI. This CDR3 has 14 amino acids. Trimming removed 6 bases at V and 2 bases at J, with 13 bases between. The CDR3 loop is CASRELTANTEAFF. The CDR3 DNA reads TGTGCCAGCAGGGAATTGACAGCTAACACTGAAGCTTTCTTT.

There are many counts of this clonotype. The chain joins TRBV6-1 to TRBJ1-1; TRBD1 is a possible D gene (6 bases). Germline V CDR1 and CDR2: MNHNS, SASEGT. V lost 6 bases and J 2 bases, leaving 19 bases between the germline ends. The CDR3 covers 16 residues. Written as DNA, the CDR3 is TGTGCCAGCAGCGGACATGCGGACAGAATTAACACTGAAGCTTTCTTT. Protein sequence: CASSGHADRINTEAFF.

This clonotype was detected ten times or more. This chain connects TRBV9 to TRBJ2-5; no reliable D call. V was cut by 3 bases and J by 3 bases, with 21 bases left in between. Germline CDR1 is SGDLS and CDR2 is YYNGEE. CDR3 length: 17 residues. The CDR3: CASSDSRAGESKETQYF. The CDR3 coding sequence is TGTGCCAGCAGCGACTCCCGGGCAGGTGAATCGAAAGAGACCCAGTACTTC.

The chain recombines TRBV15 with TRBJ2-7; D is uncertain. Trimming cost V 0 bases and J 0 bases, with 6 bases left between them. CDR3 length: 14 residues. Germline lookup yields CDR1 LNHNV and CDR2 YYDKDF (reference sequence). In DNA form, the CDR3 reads TGTGCCACCAGCAGAGAGCCCAGCTCCTACGAGCAGTACTTC. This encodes CATSREPSSYEQYF. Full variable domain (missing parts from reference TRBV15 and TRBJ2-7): DAMVIQNPRYQVTQFGKPVTLSCSQTLNHNVMYWYQQKSSQAPKLLFHYYDKDFNNEADTPDNFQSRRPNTSFCFLDIRSPGLGDTAMYLCATSREPSSYEQYFGPGTRLTVT.

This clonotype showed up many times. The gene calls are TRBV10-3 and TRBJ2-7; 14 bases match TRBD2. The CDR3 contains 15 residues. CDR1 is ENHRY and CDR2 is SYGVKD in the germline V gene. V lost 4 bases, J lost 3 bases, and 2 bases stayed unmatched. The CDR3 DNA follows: TGTGCCATCAGTGTTGGGACTAGCGGGAGCTACGAGCAGTACTTC. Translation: CAISVGTSGSYEQYF.

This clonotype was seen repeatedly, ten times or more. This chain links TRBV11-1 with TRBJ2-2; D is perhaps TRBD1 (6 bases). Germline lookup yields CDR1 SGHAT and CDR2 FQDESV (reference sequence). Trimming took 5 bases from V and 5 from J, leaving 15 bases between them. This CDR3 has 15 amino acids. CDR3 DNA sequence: TGTGCCAGCAGCGCCACAGGGTGGGGGACCGGGGAGCTGTTTTTT. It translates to CASSATGWGTGELFF.

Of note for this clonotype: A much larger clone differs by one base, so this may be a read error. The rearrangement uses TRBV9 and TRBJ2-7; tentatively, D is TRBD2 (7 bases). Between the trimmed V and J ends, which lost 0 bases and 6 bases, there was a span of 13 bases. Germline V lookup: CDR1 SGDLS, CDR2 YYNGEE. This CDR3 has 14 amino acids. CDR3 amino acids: CASSVGGGFSEQYF. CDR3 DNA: TGTGCCAGCAGCGTAGGGGGGGGCTTTAGCGAGCAGTACTTC.

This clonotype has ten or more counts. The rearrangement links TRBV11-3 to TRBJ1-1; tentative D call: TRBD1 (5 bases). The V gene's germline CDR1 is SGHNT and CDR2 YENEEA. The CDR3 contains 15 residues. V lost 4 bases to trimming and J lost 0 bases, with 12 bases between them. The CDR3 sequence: CASSWGEGLNTEAFF. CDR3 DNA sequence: TGTGCCAGCAGCTGGGGGGAGGGATTGAACACTGAAGCTTTCTTT.

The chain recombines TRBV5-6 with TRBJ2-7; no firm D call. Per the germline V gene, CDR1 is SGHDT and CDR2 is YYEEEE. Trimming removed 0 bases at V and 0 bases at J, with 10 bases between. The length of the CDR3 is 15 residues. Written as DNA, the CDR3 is TGTGCCAGCAGCTTGGGTACAAAGAGCTCCTACGAGCAGTACTTC. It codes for CASSLGTKSSYEQYF.